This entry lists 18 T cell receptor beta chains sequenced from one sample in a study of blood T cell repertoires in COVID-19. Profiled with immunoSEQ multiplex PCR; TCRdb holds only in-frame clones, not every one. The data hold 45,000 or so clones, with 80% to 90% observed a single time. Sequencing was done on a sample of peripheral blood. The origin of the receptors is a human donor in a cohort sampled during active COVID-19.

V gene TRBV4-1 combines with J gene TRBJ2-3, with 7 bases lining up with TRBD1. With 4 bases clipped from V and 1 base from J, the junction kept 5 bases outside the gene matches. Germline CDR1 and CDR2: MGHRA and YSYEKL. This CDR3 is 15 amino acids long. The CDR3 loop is CASSLSGQGTDTQYF. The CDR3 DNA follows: TGCGCCAGCAGCCTCTCCGGACAGGGCACAGATACGCAGTATTTT.

CDR3 amino acids: CAWILSHGGYTF. CDR3 nucleotide sequence: TGTGCCTGGATATTGAGCCACGGGGGCTACACCTTC. The V gene is TRBV30, the J gene TRBJ1-2; D call uncertain. Germline lookup yields CDR1 GTSNPN and CDR2 SVGIG (reference sequence). The CDR3 spans 12 residues. The V gene lost 4 bases and the J gene lost 8 bases, with 14 bases spanning the gap.

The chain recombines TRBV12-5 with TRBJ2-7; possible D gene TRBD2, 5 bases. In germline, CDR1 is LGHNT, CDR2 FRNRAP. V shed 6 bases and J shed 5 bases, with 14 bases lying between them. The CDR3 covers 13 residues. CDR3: CASGLAGDHEQYV. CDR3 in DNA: TGTGCTAGTGGCCTAGCCGGAGACCACGAGCAGTACGTC.

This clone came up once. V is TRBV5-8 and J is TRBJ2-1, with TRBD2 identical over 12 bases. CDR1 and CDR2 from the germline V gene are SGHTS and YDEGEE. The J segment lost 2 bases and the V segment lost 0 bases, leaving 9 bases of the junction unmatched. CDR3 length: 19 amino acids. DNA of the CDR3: TGTGCCAGCAGCTTGGCCCCTAGCGGGGGGGCCTTAACCTACAATGAGCAGTTCTTC. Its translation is CASSLAPSGGALTYNEQFF.

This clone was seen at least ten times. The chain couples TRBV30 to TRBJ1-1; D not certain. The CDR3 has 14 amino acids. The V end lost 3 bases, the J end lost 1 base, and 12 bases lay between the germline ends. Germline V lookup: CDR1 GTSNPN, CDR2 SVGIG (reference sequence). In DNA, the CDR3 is TGTGCCTGGAGCAAAACGACACCGAACACTGAAGCTTTCTTT. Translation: CAWSKTTPNTEAFF.

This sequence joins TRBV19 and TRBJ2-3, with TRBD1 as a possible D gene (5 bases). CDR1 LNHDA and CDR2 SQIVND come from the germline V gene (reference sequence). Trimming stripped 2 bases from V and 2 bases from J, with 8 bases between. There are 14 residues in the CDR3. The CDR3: CASSIWGHTDTQYF. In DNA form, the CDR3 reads TGTGCCAGTAGTATATGGGGCCACACAGATACGCAGTATTTT.

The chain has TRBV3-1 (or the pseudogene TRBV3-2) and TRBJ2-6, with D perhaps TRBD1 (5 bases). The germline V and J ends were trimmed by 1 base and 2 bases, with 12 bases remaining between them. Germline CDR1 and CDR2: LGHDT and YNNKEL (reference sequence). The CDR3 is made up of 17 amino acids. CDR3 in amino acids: CASSQVGQGAGANVLTF. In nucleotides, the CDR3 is TGTGCCAGCAGCCAAGTCGGTCAGGGCGCTGGGGCCAACGTCCTGACTTTC.

The DNA of the CDR3 is TGTGCCAGCAGCCCTATGACAGGTGCCTACGAGCAGTACTTC. It codes for CASSPMTGAYEQYF. The rearrangement joins TRBV3-1 (or the pseudogene TRBV3-2) to TRBJ2-7, with a tentative D call TRBD1 (6 bases). V lost 4 bases and J 2 bases, leaving 12 bases between the germline ends. CDR1 and CDR2 from the germline V gene are LGHDT and YNNKEL (reference sequence). The CDR3 covers 14 residues.

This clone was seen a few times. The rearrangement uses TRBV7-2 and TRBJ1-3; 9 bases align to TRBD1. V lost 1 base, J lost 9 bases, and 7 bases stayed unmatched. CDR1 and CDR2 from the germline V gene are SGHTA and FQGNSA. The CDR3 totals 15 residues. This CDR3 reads CASSLGGTGLFTIYF. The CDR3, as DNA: TGTGCCAGCAGCTTAGGGGGGACAGGGTTATTCACCATATATTTT.

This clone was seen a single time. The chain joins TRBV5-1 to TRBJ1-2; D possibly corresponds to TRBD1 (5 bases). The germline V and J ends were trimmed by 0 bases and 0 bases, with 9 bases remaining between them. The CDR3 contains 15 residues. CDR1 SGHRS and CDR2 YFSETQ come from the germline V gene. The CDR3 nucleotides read TGCGCCAGCAGCTTGGAAGCAGGGTCTAACTATGGCTACACCTTC. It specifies CASSLEAGSNYGYTF.

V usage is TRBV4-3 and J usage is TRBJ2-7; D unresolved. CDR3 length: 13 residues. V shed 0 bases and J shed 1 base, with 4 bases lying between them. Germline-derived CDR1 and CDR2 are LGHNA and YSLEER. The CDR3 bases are TGCGCCAGCAGCCAAGACCAATCCTACGAGCAGTACTTC. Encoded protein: CASSQDQSYEQYF.

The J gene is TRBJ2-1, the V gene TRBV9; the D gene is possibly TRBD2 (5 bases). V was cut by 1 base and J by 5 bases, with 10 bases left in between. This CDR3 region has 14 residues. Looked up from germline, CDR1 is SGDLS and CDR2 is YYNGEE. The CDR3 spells CASSVLEAHNEQFF. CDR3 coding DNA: TGTGCCAGCAGCGTACTGGAGGCTCACAATGAGCAGTTCTTC.

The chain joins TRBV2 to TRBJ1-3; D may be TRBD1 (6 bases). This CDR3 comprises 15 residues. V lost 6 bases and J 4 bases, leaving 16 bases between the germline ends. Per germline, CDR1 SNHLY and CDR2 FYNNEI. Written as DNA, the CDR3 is TGTGCCAGCAGGGGACAAACAATGTCGGGAAACACCATATATTTT. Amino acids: CASRGQTMSGNTIYF. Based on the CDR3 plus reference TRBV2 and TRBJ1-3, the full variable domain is EPEVTQTPSHQVTQMGQEVILRCVPISNHLYFYWYRQILGQKVEFLVSFYNNEISEKSEIFDDQFSVERPDGSNFTLKIRSTKLEDSAMYFCASRGQTMSGNTIYFGEGSWLTVV.

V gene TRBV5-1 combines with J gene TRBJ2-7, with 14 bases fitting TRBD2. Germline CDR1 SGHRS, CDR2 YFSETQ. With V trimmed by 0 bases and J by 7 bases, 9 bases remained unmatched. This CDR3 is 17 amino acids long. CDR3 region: CASSLEGLAGVGGEQYV. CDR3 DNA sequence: TGCGCCAGCAGCTTGGAGGGACTAGCGGGGGTCGGGGGAGAGCAGTACGTC.

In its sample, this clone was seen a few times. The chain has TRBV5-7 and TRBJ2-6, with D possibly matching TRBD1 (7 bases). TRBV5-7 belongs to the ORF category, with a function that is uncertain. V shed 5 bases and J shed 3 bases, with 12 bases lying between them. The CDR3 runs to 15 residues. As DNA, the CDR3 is TGTGCCAGCAGGCATCAGGGGGGTGGGGCCAACGTCCTGACTTTC. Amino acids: CASRHQGGGANVLTF.

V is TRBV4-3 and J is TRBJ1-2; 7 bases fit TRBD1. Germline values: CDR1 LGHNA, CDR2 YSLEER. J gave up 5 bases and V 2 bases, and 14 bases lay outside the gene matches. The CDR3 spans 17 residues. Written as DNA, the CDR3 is TGCGCCAGCAGCCAATCGGCAGGGGGTGAGCCCCGGTATGGCTACACCTTC. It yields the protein CASSQSAGGEPRYGYTF.

CDR3 loop: CASTPDSYGYTF. CDR3 bases: TGTGCCAGCACCCCGGACAGCTATGGCTACACCTTC. This rearrangement joins TRBV6-6 to TRBJ1-2, with a weak D call TRBD1 (6 bases). Per the germline V gene, CDR1 is MNHNY and CDR2 is SVGAGI (reference sequence). V lost 7 bases to trimming and J lost 4 bases, with 10 bases between them. The CDR3 contains 12 residues.

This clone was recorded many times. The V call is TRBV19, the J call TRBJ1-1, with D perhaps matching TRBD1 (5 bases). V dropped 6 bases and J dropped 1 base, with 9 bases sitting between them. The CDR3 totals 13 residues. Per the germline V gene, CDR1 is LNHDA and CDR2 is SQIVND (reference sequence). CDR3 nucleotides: TGTGCCAGTAGAATGACAGAGAACACTGAAGCTTTCTTT. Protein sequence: CASRMTENTEAFF.